The present TCR beta chain was sequenced within a study of blood T cell repertoires in COVID-19. This table comes from immunoSEQ multiplex PCR, and its TCRdb copy is limited to in-frame clones, with some not included. The profile shows more than 40,000 clones, around 85% of them singletons. This CDR3 contains 16 residues. The germline CDR1 and CDR2 sequences are MNHEY and SVGEGT. Trimming cost V 2 bases and J 4 bases, with 16 bases left between them. The sequencing sample was made of peripheral blood. The origin of this receptor is a man in his fifties or sixties with active COVID-19. This rearrangement joins TRBV6-2 or TRBV6-3 to TRBJ2-3; perhaps TRBD1 as D (6 bases). The CDR3 coding sequence is TGTGCCAGCAGTTACGGGCAGGGGATGGGGGCAGATACGCAGTATTTT. It yields the protein CASSYGQGMGADTQYF.